This TCR beta chain was sequenced for a study of blood T cell repertoires in COVID-19. Background on the study: COVID-19 samples collected from the United States, Italy and Spain covered acute and convalescent phases. Sample material is recorded as cDNA or gDNA derived from T cells, B-cell-depleted T cells, or PBMCs.

In the study's own analysis: The authors estimated nucleated cell counts from reference gene primer amplification. Using immunoSEQ multiplex PCR, the repertoire was profiled, and TCRdb retains in-frame clones only, with some absent. That table furnishes V, J and clone size, whereas the DNA furnished D and trimming. The table lists nearly 250,000 clones, more than 70% of them singletons. Germline CDR1 is MGHRA and CDR2 is YSYEKL. The CDR3 has 17 amino acids. Between the trimmed V and J ends, which lost 3 bases and 3 bases, there was a span of 17 bases. The specimen sequenced was peripheral blood. This rearrangement joins TRBV4-1 to TRBJ1-4; D is possibly TRBD1 (6 bases). The clonotype comes from a woman aged 80 or older with COVID-19, enrolled during active disease. The CDR3 loop reads CASSHGTRGGANEKLFF. The CDR3 bases are TGCGCCAGCAGCCACGGCACGAGGGGGGGAGCTAATGAAAAACTGTTTTTT.